Listed below are T cell receptor beta chains from one sample, sequenced in a study of OX40 agonist ivuxolimab in advanced cancers. The method was immunoSEQ multiplex PCR; TCRdb's version includes in-frame clones alone and lacks a portion of them. This table holds tens of thousands of clones, about 90% found once. This material consisted of CD4+ or CD8+ T cells sorted from blood, taken in a trial of the OX40 agonist ivuxolimab. Every receptor here comes from an adult with an advanced solid tumor such as melanoma, head and neck, liver or kidney cancer. The CDR3 runs from the conserved cysteine through the conserved F or W. Fields, in order: CDR3 length, D gene, V gene, clone size, J gene, CDR3 protein, CDR3 DNA. The D gene is left open where the match is weak. Not every row has a clone size; where given, it reads once, few, many or a size class.

CDR3 length: 15; D gene: TRBD2; V gene: TRBV5-1; clone size: -; J gene: TRBJ2-5; CDR3 protein: CASSLATSGQETQYF; CDR3 DNA: TGCGCCAGCAGCTTGGCGACTAGCGGCCAAGAGACCCAGTACTTC
CDR3 length: 13; D gene: -; V gene: TRBV28; clone size: -; J gene: TRBJ2-7; CDR3 protein: CASSFESSYEQYF; CDR3 DNA: TGTGCCAGCAGTTTCGAGAGCTCCTACGAGCAGTACTTC
CDR3 length: 17; D gene: -; V gene: TRBV11-3; clone size: -; J gene: TRBJ2-7; CDR3 protein: CASSLDLWGASRSEQYF; CDR3 DNA: TGTGCCAGCAGCTTAGATCTATGGGGCGCAAGCCGGAGCGAGCAGTACTTC
CDR3 length: 12; D gene: -; V gene: TRBV7-9; clone size: -; J gene: TRBJ2-1; CDR3 protein: CASSPPRPEQFF; CDR3 DNA: TGTGCCAGCAGCCCACCTCGGCCCGAGCAGTTCTTC
CDR3 length: 17; D gene: TRBD2; V gene: TRBV7-8; clone size: -; J gene: TRBJ2-7; CDR3 protein: CASSPLPGTSGRGEQYF; CDR3 DNA: TGTGCCAGCAGCCCGCTTCCCGGGACTAGCGGGAGAGGGGAGCAGTACTTC
CDR3 length: 17; D gene: TRBD2; V gene: TRBV30; clone size: -; J gene: TRBJ2-3; CDR3 protein: CAWSFSGTSGRLDTQYF; CDR3 DNA: TGTGCCTGGAGTTTTTCCGGGACTAGCGGGAGGTTGGATACGCAGTATTTT
CDR3 length: 13; D gene: TRBD1; V gene: TRBV18; clone size: -; J gene: TRBJ2-7; CDR3 protein: CASSPGTDYERYF; CDR3 DNA: TGTGCCAGCTCACCCGGGACAGATTACGAGCGGTACTTC
CDR3 length: 13; D gene: -; V gene: TRBV5-4; clone size: -; J gene: TRBJ2-1; CDR3 protein: CASSLTSPNEQFF; CDR3 DNA: TGTGCCAGCAGCTTGACTAGCCCCAATGAGCAGTTCTTC
CDR3 length: 13; D gene: TRBD1; V gene: TRBV18; clone size: -; J gene: TRBJ1-2; CDR3 protein: CASSPDRAYGYTF; CDR3 DNA: TGTGCCAGCTCACCCGACAGGGCCTATGGCTACACCTTC
CDR3 length: 16; D gene: -; V gene: TRBV7-2; clone size: -; J gene: TRBJ2-1; CDR3 protein: CASRLDGAQSYNEQFF; CDR3 DNA: TGTGCCAGCAGACTAGACGGGGCCCAATCCTACAATGAGCAGTTCTTC
CDR3 length: 15; D gene: -; V gene: TRBV2; clone size: -; J gene: TRBJ1-4; CDR3 protein: CASSDWVAVGEKLFF; CDR3 DNA: TGTGCCAGCAGTGATTGGGTAGCGGTAGGAGAAAAACTGTTTTTT
CDR3 length: 14; D gene: -; V gene: TRBV19; clone size: -; J gene: TRBJ2-5; CDR3 protein: CASSINGDQETQYF; CDR3 DNA: TGTGCCAGTAGTATTAACGGGGACCAAGAGACCCAGTACTTC
CDR3 length: 15; D gene: TRBD1; V gene: TRBV28; clone size: -; J gene: TRBJ2-7; CDR3 protein: CASSLVGQGSYEQYF; CDR3 DNA: TGTGCCAGCAGTTTAGTTGGACAGGGCTCCTACGAGCAGTACTTC
CDR3 length: 18; D gene: -; V gene: TRBV4-2; clone size: -; J gene: TRBJ1-5; CDR3 protein: CASSQVSLTIGTVKPQHF; CDR3 DNA: TGTGCCAGCAGCCAAGTATCCCTCACTATCGGGACGGTGAAGCCCCAGCATTTT
CDR3 length: 15; D gene: -; V gene: TRBV7-9; clone size: -; J gene: TRBJ2-5; CDR3 protein: CASSFSTAQQETQYF; CDR3 DNA: TGTGCCAGCAGCTTTTCGACAGCGCAGCAAGAGACCCAGTACTTC
CDR3 length: 15; D gene: -; V gene: TRBV15; clone size: few; J gene: TRBJ1-5; CDR3 protein: CATSRDRGAAQPQHF; CDR3 DNA: TGTGCCACCAGCAGAGATCGCGGGGCGGCGCAGCCCCAGCATTTT
CDR3 length: 15; D gene: TRBD2; V gene: TRBV9; clone size: -; J gene: TRBJ2-1; CDR3 protein: CASSVYMGGRDEQFF; CDR3 DNA: TGTGCCAGCAGCGTCTATATGGGCGGGAGGGATGAGCAGTTCTTC
CDR3 length: 16; D gene: TRBD1; V gene: TRBV28; clone size: -; J gene: TRBJ1-5; CDR3 protein: CASTLGGSNSNQPQHF; CDR3 DNA: TGTGCCAGCACCCTAGGGGGCTCAAATAGCAATCAGCCCCAGCATTTT
CDR3 length: 16; D gene: TRBD1; V gene: TRBV4-1; clone size: -; J gene: TRBJ1-4; CDR3 protein: CASSQVATGRDEKLFF; CDR3 DNA: TGCGCCAGCAGCCAAGTGGCGACAGGGAGGGATGAAAAACTGTTTTTT
CDR3 length: 15; D gene: -; V gene: TRBV4-2; clone size: -; J gene: TRBJ2-4; CDR3 protein: CASSPPGSDKNIQYF; CDR3 DNA: TGTGCCAGCAGTCCCCCCGGGAGTGACAAAAACATTCAGTACTTC
CDR3 length: 12; D gene: TRBD2; V gene: TRBV9; clone size: once; J gene: TRBJ2-1; CDR3 protein: CASSVAAGDKFF; CDR3 DNA: TGTGCCAGCAGCGTAGCCGCGGGAGATAAGTTCTTC
CDR3 length: 14; D gene: TRBD2; V gene: TRBV6-6; clone size: -; J gene: TRBJ2-1; CDR3 protein: CASMPGLGLGEQFF; CDR3 DNA: TGTGCCAGCATGCCGGGACTAGGGCTTGGTGAGCAGTTCTTC
CDR3 length: 14; D gene: -; V gene: TRBV11-2; clone size: -; J gene: TRBJ2-7; CDR3 protein: CASSLRDGRDEQYF; CDR3 DNA: TGTGCCAGCAGCTTACGAGACGGACGGGACGAGCAGTACTTC
CDR3 length: 16; D gene: TRBD2; V gene: TRBV6-1; clone size: few; J gene: TRBJ2-7; CDR3 protein: CASSEGVAGAAYEQYF; CDR3 DNA: TGTGCCAGCAGTGAAGGAGTAGCGGGGGCTGCCTACGAGCAGTACTTC
CDR3 length: 14; D gene: TRBD1; V gene: TRBV5-1; clone size: -; J gene: TRBJ1-1; CDR3 protein: CASSFTTGGTEAFF; CDR3 DNA: TGCGCCAGCAGCTTTACGACAGGGGGCACTGAAGCTTTCTTT
CDR3 length: 15; D gene: TRBD2; V gene: TRBV29-1; clone size: once; J gene: TRBJ2-1; CDR3 protein: CSVDPSGYFYNEQFF; CDR3 DNA: TGCAGCGTTGATCCTAGCGGATATTTTTACAATGAGCAGTTCTTC